One and the same sample provided the 28 T cell receptor beta chains below, sequenced in a study of patients and donors after allogeneic stem cell transplantation (dated by TCRdb to 2020 to 2022). Libraries came from RT-PCR. TCRdb names NextSeq 550 as the instrument used. The public sequencing data were trimmed at Q25 with fastp and processed into clonotypes with MiXCR by TCRdb, which kept only in-frame beta chains. A single entry per CDR3 protein holds the most common genes and DNA from its merged rows. For this sample the table gives under 95,000 distinct CDR3 sequences, of which roughly 4.9% were detected only once. The ten largest clones capture less than 3% of the sample. Specimen: blood, either unsorted or a sorted T cell fraction (not recorded which). The receptor source for this set is a human donor who was either an allogeneic HSCT recipient or a stem cell or donor lymphocyte infusion donor (not recorded which). It is not recorded whose cells these are; they may come from a transplant donor.

In its sample, this clonotype was seen many times. This rearrangement joins TRBV5-1 to TRBJ2-3; 11 bases fit TRBD2. The CDR3 covers 16 residues. The J segment lost 5 bases and the V segment lost 2 bases, leaving 7 bases of the junction unmatched. Germline V gene lookup returns CDR1 SGHRS and CDR2 YFSETQ. CDR3 protein: CASSFGSGRVGDTQYF. CDR3 in DNA: TGCGCCAGCAGCTTCGGTAGCGGGAGGGTCGGAGATACGCAGTATTTT.

The table lists this clonotype with many counts. The J gene is TRBJ1-5, the V gene TRBV6-5; 9 nucleotides match TRBD1. This CDR3 spans 15 amino acids. The V and J ends lost 2 bases and 5 bases, in that order; junction bases with no gene match: 4. Germline values: CDR1 MNHEY, CDR2 SVGAGI. CDR3 in amino acids: CASSYLTGGHQPQHF. The CDR3 nucleotides read TGTGCCAGCAGTTACCTGACAGGGGGGCATCAGCCCCAGCATTTT.

Concerning this clonotype itself: This may be a read error: a much more frequent sequence differs by one nucleotide. J is TRBJ2-1 and V is TRBV20-1; possibly TRBD2 for D (6 bases). CDR3 length: 15 amino acids. The germline gives CDR1 DFQATT, CDR2 SNEGSKA (reference sequence). Trimming took 8 bases from V and 0 from J, leaving 17 bases between them. This CDR3 reads CSPSAGWSSYNEQFF. The DNA of the CDR3 is TGCAGTCCTTCAGCGGGCTGGAGCTCCTACAATGAGCAGTTCTTC.

The V gene is TRBV20-1, the J gene TRBJ2-7; TRBD1 aligns across 8 bases. The length of the CDR3 is 13 residues. The junction had 7 bases not matched to a gene; V was cut back by 6 bases and J by 3 bases. The V gene's germline CDR1 is DFQATT and CDR2 SNEGSKA (reference sequence). CDR3 nucleotide sequence: TGCAGTGCCAGACAGGGGTACGACTACGAGCAGTACTTC. Translation: CSARQGYDYEQYF.

This clonotype occurred many times. The CDR3 DNA sequence: TGTGCCAGCAGCTGGACCGGGGGGGGGTATGGCTACACCTTC. Protein product: CASSWTGGGYGYTF. The gene calls are TRBV7-9 and TRBJ1-2; tentative D call: TRBD1 (5 bases). There are 14 residues in the CDR3. V was clipped by 4 bases and J by 5 bases, with 14 bases between them. The germline V gene encodes CDR1 SEHNR and CDR2 FQNEAQ (reference sequence).

The chain links TRBV6-5 to TRBJ2-5; 12 bases match TRBD2. Germline V gene sequence: CDR1 MNHEY, CDR2 SVGAGI. Trimming at V came to 4 bases and at J to 1 base, leaving 10 bases not matched to a gene. CDR3 length: 18 amino acids. The CDR3 DNA reads TGTGCCAGCAGTTTCCCGGGACTAGCGGGCTTGTCCCAAGAGACCCAGTACTTC. Its protein product is CASSFPGLAGLSQETQYF.

This clonotype was detected many times. The chain recombines TRBV5-1 with TRBJ2-5; maybe TRBD1 (6 bases). Trimming left V 2 bases short and J 1 base short, with 12 bases between. This CDR3 has 15 amino acids. The V gene's germline CDR1 is SGHRS and CDR2 YFSETQ. This CDR3 is CASSLQMDSQETQYF. The CDR3 DNA reads as TGCGCCAGCAGCTTACAAATGGACAGCCAAGAGACCCAGTACTTC.

At least ten counts were recorded for this clonotype. This chain links TRBV7-9 with TRBJ1-1; D is unclear. The ends were cut back, 8 bases at V and 1 base at J, with 2 bases in the middle. This CDR3 is 10 amino acids long. Germline CDR1 SEHNR, CDR2 FQNEAQ (reference sequence). The CDR3 DNA sequence: TGTGCCAGCGGGAACACTGAAGCTTTCTTT. The encoded protein is CASGNTEAFF.

This clonotype was seen at least ten times. The chain combines TRBV30 with TRBJ2-6, with D maybe TRBD2 (6 bases). V lost 1 base and J 2 bases, leaving 6 bases between the germline ends. The CDR3 extends over 14 amino acids. In germline, CDR1 is GTSNPN, CDR2 SVGIG (reference sequence). Written as DNA, the CDR3 is TGTGCCTGGAGTGCGGGGGCTGGGGCCAACGTCCTGACTTTC. It translates to CAWSAGAGANVLTF.

This clonotype occurred a few times. The genes are TRBV20-1 and TRBJ2-7; 7 positions agree with TRBD1. The trim removed 3 bases at V and 5 bases at J, leaving 13 bases unmatched. This CDR3 spans 15 amino acids. CDR1 and CDR2 from the germline V gene are DFQATT and SNEGSKA (reference sequence). The chain's CDR3 is CSASPLGTDVNEQYF. Written as DNA, the CDR3 is TGCAGTGCTAGTCCACTTGGGACAGATGTGAACGAGCAGTACTTC.

This clonotype was seen more than once but under ten times. The chain combines TRBV19 with TRBJ2-3; TRBD2 might be the D (6 bases). V was shortened by 7 bases and J by 1 base, with 12 bases between the two germline ends. CDR3 length: 14 amino acids. Looked up from germline, CDR1 is LNHDA and CDR2 is SQIVND (reference sequence). CDR3 region: CASTERAGTDTQYF. In DNA, the CDR3 is TGTGCCAGTACAGAGCGGGCTGGCACAGATACGCAGTATTTT.

There are many counts of this clonotype. V gene TRBV20-1 combines with J gene TRBJ2-3; 11 bases align to TRBD2. Germline V gene lookup returns CDR1 DFQATT and CDR2 SNEGSKA (reference sequence). Losses at the gene ends were 6 bases for V and 5 bases for J; bases not matched to a gene: 4. This CDR3 contains 13 residues. For the CDR3, the DNA is TGCAGTGCCCTAACTAGCGGGAGAGATACGCAGTATTTT. Translated: CSALTSGRDTQYF.

The rearrangement joins TRBV18 to TRBJ1-3, with D possibly being TRBD1 (5 bases). The germline V gene encodes CDR1 KGHSH and CDR2 LQKENI. Trimming removed 3 bases at V and 3 bases at J, with 6 bases between. The CDR3 contains 13 residues. DNA of the CDR3: TGTGCCAGCTCACCTCAGGGTGGAAACACCATATATTTT. This translates into CASSPQGGNTIYF.

This clonotype was observed a handful of times. The chain recombines TRBV5-1 with TRBJ2-5; the D call may be TRBD1 or TRBD2 (7 bases each). The CDR3 has 16 residues. Germline CDR1 reads SGHRS; CDR2 reads YFSETQ. The germline V and J ends were trimmed by 5 bases and 3 bases, with 20 bases remaining between them. This CDR3 reads CASSQLTGDYKETQYF. The CDR3 coding sequence is TGCGCCAGCAGTCAATTAACAGGGGACTATAAAGAGACCCAGTACTTC.

This clonotype has a count of ten or more. V is TRBV6-1 and J is TRBJ1-4; D gene unclear. Germline V CDR1 and CDR2: MNHNS, SASEGT. The CDR3 spans 16 residues. Trimming removed 8 bases at V and 4 bases at J, with 20 bases between. The CDR3 sequence: CASVKEENRLNEKLFF. CDR3 DNA: TGTGCCAGCGTGAAAGAAGAGAACCGACTTAATGAAAAACTGTTTTTT.

This clonotype was recorded many times. V usage is TRBV5-4 and J usage is TRBJ2-5; 8 nucleotides line up with TRBD2. The CDR3 contains 16 residues. Germline CDR1 and CDR2: SGHNT and YYREEE (reference sequence). The junction had 6 bases not matched to a gene; V was cut back by 2 bases and J by 0 bases. In DNA form, the CDR3 reads TGTGCCAGCAGCTTTGCGGGGGGCAATTACCAAGAGACCCAGTACTTC. It specifies CASSFAGGNYQETQYF.

This clonotype has only a few counts. The chain links TRBV4-2 to TRBJ1-3; TRBD1 is a possible D gene (5 bases). Germline CDR1 is LGHNA and CDR2 is YNFKEQ. V lost 3 bases, J lost 4 bases, and 13 bases lay in between. The CDR3 sequence is 15 residues long. The DNA of the CDR3 is TGTGCCAGCAGCCAGGACCGGGGGTTGGGAAACACCATATATTTT. Translation: CASSQDRGLGNTIYF.

This clonotype came up a few times. V usage is TRBV7-9 and J usage is TRBJ2-7; D may be TRBD1 or TRBD2 (5 bases each). This CDR3 contains 14 residues. The germline V and J ends were trimmed by 4 bases and 0 bases, with 10 bases remaining between them. The germline CDR1 and CDR2 sequences are SEHNR and FQNEAQ (reference sequence). The DNA for the CDR3 is TGTGCCAGCAGCTCCCAAGGGACCTCCTACGAGCAGTACTTC. Protein: CASSSQGTSYEQYF.

The chain combines TRBV11-2 with TRBJ2-3, with D hard to call. CDR1 is SGHAT, CDR2 FQNNGV, per germline. This CDR3 contains 13 residues. Trimming pared 0 bases from V and 5 bases from J, leaving 6 bases between. The CDR3 spells CASSLDYGDTQYF. DNA for the CDR3: TGTGCCAGCAGCTTAGATTACGGAGATACGCAGTATTTT.

This clonotype has ten or more counts. This chain uses TRBV28 with TRBJ2-1; no clear D. Trimming pared 3 bases from V and 5 bases from J, leaving 20 bases between. This CDR3 has 17 residues. Germline lookup yields CDR1 MDHEN and CDR2 SYDVKM. CDR3 bases: TGTGCCAGCAGTTTTGTCTGGGCTACAAGCAACGACAATGAGCAGTTCTTC. Protein product: CASSFVWATSNDNEQFF.

In this sample, this clonotype turned up many times. The rearrangement joins TRBV3-1 to TRBJ2-7, with TRBD1 identical over 10 bases. The J segment lost 3 bases and the V segment lost 3 bases, leaving 5 bases of the junction unmatched. Germline V lookup: CDR1 LGHDT, CDR2 YNNKEL (reference sequence). There are 15 residues in the CDR3. This CDR3 reads CASSQGDRGNYEQYF. Here the CDR3 DNA reads TGTGCCAGCAGCCAGGGGGACAGGGGCAACTACGAGCAGTACTTC.

This clonotype was detected many times. This chain connects TRBV5-5 to TRBJ1-5; 8 bases fit TRBD1. V lost 1 base, J lost 3 bases, and 3 bases stayed unmatched. The CDR3 is 15 residues long. Germline values: CDR1 SGHKS, CDR2 YYEKEE (reference sequence). CDR3 in DNA: TGTGCCAGCAGCTTGTCAGGGGGCGCCAATCAGCCCCAGCATTTT. It codes for CASSLSGGANQPQHF. The variable domain in full, completed from reference TRBV5-5 and TRBJ1-5, reads DAGVTQSPTHLIKTRGQQVTLRCSPISGHKSVSWYQQVLGQGPQFIFQYYEKEERGRGNFPDRFSARQFPNYSSELNVNALLLGDSALYLCASSLSGGANQPQHFGDGTRLSIL.

The rearrangement uses TRBV9 and TRBJ2-3, with D uncertain. Trimming shortened V by 4 bases and J by 2 bases, and 14 bases separated the two germline ends. There are 15 residues in the CDR3. The germline V gene encodes CDR1 SGDLS and CDR2 YYNGEE. CDR3 residues: CASSSTPYNTDTQYF. The CDR3 coding sequence is TGTGCCAGCAGCTCTACTCCTTATAACACAGATACGCAGTATTTT.

This clonotype was counted many times. The chain links TRBV9 to TRBJ1-2, with D perhaps TRBD1 (5 bases). The length of the CDR3 is 15 residues. Trimming took 0 bases from V and 7 from J, leaving 16 bases between them. In germline, CDR1 is SGDLS, CDR2 YYNGEE. CDR3 DNA sequence: TGTGCCAGCAGCGTAGGGGGGATTCGTCAAGGTGGCTACACCTTC. This gives the protein CASSVGGIRQGGYTF.

At least ten counts were recorded for this clonotype. This chain connects TRBV5-1 to TRBJ2-5; 8 nucleotides align to TRBD2. V lost 5 bases and J lost 3; bases outside the gene matches: 6. Germline CDR1 and CDR2: SGHRS and YFSETQ. The CDR3 length is 14 residues. CDR3 in amino acids: CASRQSGSKETQYF. CDR3 nucleotide sequence: TGCGCCAGCAGACAAAGCGGGAGTAAAGAGACCCAGTACTTC.

This clonotype showed up many times. The chain uses TRBV6-2 or TRBV6-3 and TRBJ2-3; 11 bases fit TRBD2. CDR1 MNHEY and CDR2 SVGEGT come from the germline V gene. This CDR3 is built from 16 residues. The V gene end was trimmed by 2 bases and the J gene end by 2 bases; junction bases not matched to a gene: 3. Written as DNA, the CDR3 is TGTGCCAGCAGTTACGGGACTAGCGGCTACACAGATACGCAGTATTTT. Translation gives CASSYGTSGYTDTQYF.

This clonotype showed up many times. In DNA, the CDR3 is TGCAGCGTCATTACGGACACCCCTAACTACAATGAGCAGTTCTTC. Translated, it gives CSVITDTPNYNEQFF. The chain combines TRBV29-1 with TRBJ2-1; tentatively, D is TRBD1 (5 bases). This CDR3 region has 15 residues. V lost 6 bases to trimming and J lost 3 bases, with 18 bases between them. Germline V gene data show CDR1 as SQVTM and CDR2 as ANQGSEA.

This clonotype showed up just a few times. The rearrangement joins TRBV5-1 to TRBJ2-3; D tentatively reads TRBD1 or TRBD2 (6 bases each). V lost 7 bases and J 5 bases, leaving 14 bases between the germline ends. The CDR3 extends over 13 amino acids. Germline V gene lookup returns CDR1 SGHRS and CDR2 YFSETQ. This CDR3 reads CASATGRKDTQYF. Here the CDR3 DNA reads TGCGCCAGCGCAACAGGGAGGAAAGATACGCAGTATTTT.